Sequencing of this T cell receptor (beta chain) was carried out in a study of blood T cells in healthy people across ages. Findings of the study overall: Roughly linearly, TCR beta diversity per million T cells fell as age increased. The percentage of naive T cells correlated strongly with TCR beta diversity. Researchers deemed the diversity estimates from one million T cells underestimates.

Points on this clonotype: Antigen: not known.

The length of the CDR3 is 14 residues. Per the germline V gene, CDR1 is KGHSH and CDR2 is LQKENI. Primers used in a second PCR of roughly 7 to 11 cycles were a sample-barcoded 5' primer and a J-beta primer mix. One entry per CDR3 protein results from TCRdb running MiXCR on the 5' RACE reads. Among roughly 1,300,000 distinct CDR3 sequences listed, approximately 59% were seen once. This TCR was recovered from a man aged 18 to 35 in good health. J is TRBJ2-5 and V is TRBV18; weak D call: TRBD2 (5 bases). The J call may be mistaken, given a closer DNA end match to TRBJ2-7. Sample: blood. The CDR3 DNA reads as TGTGCCTGTTCGCAAGGACCGGGGAACTACGAGCAGTACTTC. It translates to CACSQGPGNYEQYF.